This entry describes one T cell receptor (beta chain). At one of its ends the junction is not consistent with the germline gene, which may arise from a read error. Total RNA amounting to 500 ng was the source from which TCR beta cDNA was made with a constant-region primer. Libraries of TCR beta came from three nested multiplex PCR rounds with slightly modified ARM-PCR. With TRBV1-TRBV30 forward primers and a C-beta reverse primer, the first two PCR rounds were run for around 10 cycles each. TCRdb ran MiXCR on the multiplex PCR reads and lists one entry per CDR3 protein. This sample has tens of thousands of distinct CDR3 sequences, with about 75% found just once. Co-extraction yielded RNA and DNA from around 20-30 mg of unsorted bulk tissue. The data were obtained in a study of tumor-infiltrating lymphocytes in primary liver carcinoma. CDR1 DFQATT and CDR2 SNEGSKA come from the germline V gene (reference sequence). The CDR3 has 15 amino acids.

The sequencing sample was made of tumor-adjacent normal liver tissue. This sequence was found in a man aged 40-49 years with primary liver carcinoma and hepatitis B virus infection. The rearrangement joins TRBV20-1 to TRBJ2-5, with 8 bases fitting TRBD2. DNA for the CDR3: TGCAGTGCTAGTTGGGATAGCGGGACACAAGAGATCCAGTACTTC. Protein: CSASWDSGTQEIQYF.